This T cell receptor beta chain originates from a study of blood T cell repertoires in COVID-19. Across the study: Acute-phase and convalescent COVID-19 samples originated in the United States, Italy and Spain. T cells, B-cell-depleted T cells, or PBMCs supplied cDNA or gDNA.

Germline loops: CDR1 LNHDA, CDR2 SQIVND (reference sequence). With V trimmed by 5 bases and J by 5 bases, 9 bases remained unmatched. CDR3 length: 15 amino acids. This clone was recorded a few times. Authors' analysis steps: How many nucleated cells were present was estimated from reference gene primer amplification. Sequenced by immunoSEQ multiplex PCR; TCRdb stores in-frame clones only, minus some. V, J and clone size are taken as reported in that table, and D and trimming were inferred from the DNA itself. The sample holds approximately 80,000 clones, 80% to 85% seen once. V and J are TRBV19 and TRBJ2-3, with 8 bases identical to TRBD1. The specimen sequenced was peripheral blood. This TCR was sampled from a human donor in a cohort sampled during active COVID-19. The CDR3 here is CASSPDRGWGDTQYF. DNA of the CDR3: TGTGCCAGTAGTCCTGACAGGGGTTGGGGAGATACGCAGTATTTT.